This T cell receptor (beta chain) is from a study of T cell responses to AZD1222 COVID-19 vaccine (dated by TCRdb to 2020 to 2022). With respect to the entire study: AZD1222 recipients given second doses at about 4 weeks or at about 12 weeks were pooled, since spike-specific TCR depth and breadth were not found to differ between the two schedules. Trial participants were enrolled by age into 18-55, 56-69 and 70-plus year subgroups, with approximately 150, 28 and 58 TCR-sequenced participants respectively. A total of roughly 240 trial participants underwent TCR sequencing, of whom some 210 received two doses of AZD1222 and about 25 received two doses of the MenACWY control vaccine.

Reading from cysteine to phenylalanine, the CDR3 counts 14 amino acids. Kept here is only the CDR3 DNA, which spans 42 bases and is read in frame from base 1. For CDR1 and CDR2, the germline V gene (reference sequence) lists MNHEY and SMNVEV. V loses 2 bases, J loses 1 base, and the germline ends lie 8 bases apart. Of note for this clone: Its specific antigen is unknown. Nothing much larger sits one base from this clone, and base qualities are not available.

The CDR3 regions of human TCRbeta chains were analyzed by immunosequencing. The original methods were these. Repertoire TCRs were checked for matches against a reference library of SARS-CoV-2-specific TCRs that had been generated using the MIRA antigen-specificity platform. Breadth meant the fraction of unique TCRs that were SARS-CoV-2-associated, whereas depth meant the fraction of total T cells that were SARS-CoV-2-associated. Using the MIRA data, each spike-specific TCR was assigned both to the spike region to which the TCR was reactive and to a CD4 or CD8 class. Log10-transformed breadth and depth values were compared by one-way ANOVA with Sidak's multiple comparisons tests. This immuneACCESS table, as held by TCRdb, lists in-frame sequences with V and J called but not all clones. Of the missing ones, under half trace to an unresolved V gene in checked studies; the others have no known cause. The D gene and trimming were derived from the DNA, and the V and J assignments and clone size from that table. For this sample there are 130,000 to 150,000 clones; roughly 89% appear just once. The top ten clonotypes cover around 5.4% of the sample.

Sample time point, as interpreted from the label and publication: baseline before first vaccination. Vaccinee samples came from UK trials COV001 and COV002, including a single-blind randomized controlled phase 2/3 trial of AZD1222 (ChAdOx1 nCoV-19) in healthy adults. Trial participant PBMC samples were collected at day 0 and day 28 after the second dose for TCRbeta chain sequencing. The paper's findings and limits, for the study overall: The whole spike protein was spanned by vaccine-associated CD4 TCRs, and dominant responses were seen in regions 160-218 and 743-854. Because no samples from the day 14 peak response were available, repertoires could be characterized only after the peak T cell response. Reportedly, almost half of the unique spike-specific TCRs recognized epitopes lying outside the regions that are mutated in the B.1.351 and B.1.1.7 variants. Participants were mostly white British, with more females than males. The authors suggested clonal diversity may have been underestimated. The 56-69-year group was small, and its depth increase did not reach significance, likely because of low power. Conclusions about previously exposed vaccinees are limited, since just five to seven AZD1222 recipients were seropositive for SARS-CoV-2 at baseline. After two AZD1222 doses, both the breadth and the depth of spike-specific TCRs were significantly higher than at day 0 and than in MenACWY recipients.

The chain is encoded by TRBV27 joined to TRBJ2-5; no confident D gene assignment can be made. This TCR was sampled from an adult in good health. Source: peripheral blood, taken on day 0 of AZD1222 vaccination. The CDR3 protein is CASSLQSPQETQYF. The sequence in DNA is TGTGCCAGCAGTTTACAAAGCCCCCAAGAGACCCAGTACTTC.